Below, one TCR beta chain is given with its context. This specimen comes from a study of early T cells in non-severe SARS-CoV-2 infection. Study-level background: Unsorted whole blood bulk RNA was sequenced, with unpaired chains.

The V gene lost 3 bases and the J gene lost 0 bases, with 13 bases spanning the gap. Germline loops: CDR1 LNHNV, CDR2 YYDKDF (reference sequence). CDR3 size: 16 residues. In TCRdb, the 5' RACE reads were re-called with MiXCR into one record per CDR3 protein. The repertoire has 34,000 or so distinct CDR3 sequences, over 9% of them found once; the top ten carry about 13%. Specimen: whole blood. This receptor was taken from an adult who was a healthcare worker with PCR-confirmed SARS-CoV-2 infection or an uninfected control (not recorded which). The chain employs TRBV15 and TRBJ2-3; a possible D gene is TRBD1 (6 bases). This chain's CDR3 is CATSRGRTASTDTQYF. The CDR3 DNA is TGTGCCACCAGCAGGGGAAGGACAGCTAGCACAGATACGCAGTATTTT.